Listed below are T cell receptor beta chains from one sample, sequenced in a study of OX40 agonist ivuxolimab in advanced cancers. Data came from immunoSEQ multiplex PCR; TCRdb stores just in-frame clones and leaves some out. Seen here are approximately 84,000 clones, approximately 94% observed once, and the top ten hold over 2%. The sequenced sample was CD4+ or CD8+ T cells sorted from blood, obtained in a trial of the OX40 agonist ivuxolimab. The receptor set was obtained from an adult with an advanced solid tumor such as melanoma, head and neck, liver or kidney cancer. Each CDR3 is given with its conserved first and last residue. A D gene is named only where the DNA matches it firmly. Clone size is not always given. Where it is, it says once, few, many or a class for expanded clones.

abundance	v_gene	d_gene	j_gene	CDR3aa	CDR3nt
.	TRBV27	TRBD2	TRBJ2-5	CASSLAGGAETQYF	TGTGCCAGCAGTTTAGCGGGGGGCGCGGAGACCCAGTACTTC
once	TRBV27	TRBD2	TRBJ2-1	CASSSRLARDEQFF	TGTGCCAGCAGTTCCCGACTAGCCCGCGATGAGCAGTTCTTC
.	TRBV11-2	TRBD1	TRBJ1-4	CASSERQGPPNEKLFF	TGTGCCAGCAGCGAGCGACAGGGGCCTCCTAATGAAAAACTGTTTTTT
.	TRBV11-2	TRBD2	TRBJ2-1	CASSFGRAENNEQFF	TGTGCCAGCAGCTTCGGGAGGGCAGAAAACAATGAGCAGTTCTTC
.	TRBV25-1	.	TRBJ2-7	CASSEWSKGSVEQYF	TGTGCCAGCAGTGAATGGTCAAAGGGGTCGGTCGAGCAGTACTTC
.	TRBV11-2	.	TRBJ1-3	CASSFVPPPASGNTIYF	TGTGCCAGCAGCTTTGTCCCGCCCCCGGCCTCTGGAAACACCATATATTTT
.	TRBV9	TRBD2	TRBJ2-1	CASSPTSGRRDEQFF	TGTGCCAGCAGCCCGACTAGCGGGAGAAGGGATGAGCAGTTCTTC
.	TRBV7-9	.	TRBJ2-2	CASSPRINTGELFF	TGTGCCAGCAGCCCGAGGATTAACACCGGGGAGCTGTTTTTT
.	TRBV5-1	TRBD1	TRBJ1-3	CASSLQGAIGNTIYF	TGCGCCAGCAGCCTACAGGGGGCAATCGGAAACACCATATATTTT
.	TRBV21-1	.	TRBJ2-7	CASSTDPQNF	TGTGCCAGCAGCACGGACCCCCAGAACTTC
.	TRBV29-1	.	TRBJ2-1	CSVPLTAFNEQFF	TGCAGCGTCCCCCTGACAGCGTTCAATGAGCAGTTCTTC
.	TRBV27	.	TRBJ1-4	CASSFRGGEKLFF	TGTGCCAGCAGTTTTAGGGGTGGGGAAAAACTGTTTTTT
.	TRBV19	TRBD1	TRBJ2-7	CASSGRDRAYEQYF	TGTGCCAGTAGTGGACGGGACAGGGCCTACGAGCAGTACTTC
.	TRBV14	.	TRBJ1-1	CASSQDAQGISNTEAFF	TGTGCCAGCAGCCAAGATGCCCAGGGTATTTCGAACACTGAAGCTTTCTTT
.	TRBV4-3	TRBD1	TRBJ2-1	CASSQGTGLQSSYNEQFF	TGCGCCAGCAGCCAAGGGACAGGGTTACAGAGCTCCTACAATGAGCAGTTCTTC
.	TRBV5-1	.	TRBJ2-1	CASSLEAGYNEQFF	TGCGCCAGCAGCTTGGAAGCCGGCTACAATGAGCAGTTCTTC
.	TRBV9	.	TRBJ1-6	CASSVEGENSPLHF	TGTGCCAGCAGCGTAGAGGGCGAGAATTCACCCCTCCACTTT
.	TRBV27	.	TRBJ1-1	CASSLDPRSSEAFF	TGTGCCAGCAGCTTGGACCCCCGATCCTCTGAAGCTTTCTTT
once	TRBV27	TRBD1	TRBJ1-1	CASSGQGRMSMRAFF	TGTGCCAGCAGTGGACAGGGACGCATGAGTATGAGAGCTTTCTTT
.	TRBV7-6	TRBD2	TRBJ2-7	CASSPGTSGGTYEQYF	TGTGCCAGCAGCCCGGGGACTAGCGGGGGGACCTACGAGCAGTACTTC
.	TRBV2	.	TRBJ2-3	CASSEALARLIADTQYF	TGTGCCAGCAGTGAAGCGCTTGCGAGACTAATTGCAGATACGCAGTATTTT
few	TRBV2	.	TRBJ1-1	CASSVGGVMEAFF	TGTGCCAGCAGTGTTGGGGGGGTCATGGAAGCTTTCTTT
.	TRBV15	.	TRBJ2-1	CATSTHNNEQFF	TGTGCCACCAGCACCCATAACAATGAGCAGTTCTTC
once	TRBV27	.	TRBJ1-1	CASSLSSFTPERTEAFF	TGTGCCAGCAGTTTATCTTCTTTTACACCAGAAAGGACTGAAGCTTTCTTT
.	TRBV27	TRBD1	TRBJ1-6	CASRTGDNSPLHF	TGTGCCAGCAGGACAGGGGATAATTCACCCCTCCACTTT
.	TRBV27	.	TRBJ1-1	CASSLGGGWDTEAFF	TGTGCCAGCAGTTTAGGGGGGGGCTGGGACACTGAAGCTTTCTTT
.	TRBV6-5	TRBD1	TRBJ2-1	CASSYSRTGGNEQFF	TGTGCCAGCAGTTACTCGAGGACAGGGGGAAATGAGCAGTTCTTC
.	TRBV9	.	TRBJ1-2	CASSAGYGYTF	TGTGCCAGCAGCGCGGGATATGGCTACACCTTC
once	TRBV28	TRBD1	TRBJ1-5	CASSLRQGGRFGPQHF	TGTGCCAGCAGTTTGAGACAGGGGGGCCGATTCGGGCCCCAGCATTTT
.	TRBV9	.	TRBJ2-1	CASSVSAGTYNEQFF	TGTGCCAGCAGCGTTTCAGCGGGCACCTACAATGAGCAGTTCTTC
.	TRBV7-3	.	TRBJ2-7	CASSTVVVHEQYF	TGTGCCAGCAGCACAGTGGTTGTCCACGAGCAGTACTTC
.	TRBV7-9	.	TRBJ1-2	CASSLVRQTLNYGYTF	TGTGCCAGCAGCTTAGTAAGGCAGACTTTAAACTATGGCTACACCTTC